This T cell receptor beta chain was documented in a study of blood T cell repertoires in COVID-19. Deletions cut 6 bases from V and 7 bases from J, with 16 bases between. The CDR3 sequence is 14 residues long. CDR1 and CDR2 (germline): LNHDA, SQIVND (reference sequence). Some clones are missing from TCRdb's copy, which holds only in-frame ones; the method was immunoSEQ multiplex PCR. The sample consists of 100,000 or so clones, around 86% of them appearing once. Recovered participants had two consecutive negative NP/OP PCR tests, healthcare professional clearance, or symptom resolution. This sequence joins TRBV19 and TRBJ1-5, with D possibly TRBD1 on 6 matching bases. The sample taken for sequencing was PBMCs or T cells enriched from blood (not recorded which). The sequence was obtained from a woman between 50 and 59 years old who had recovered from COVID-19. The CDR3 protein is CASSTRGAGQPQHF. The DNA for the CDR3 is TGTGCCAGTAGCACCCGGGGGGCTGGACAGCCCCAGCATTTT.